This T cell receptor (beta chain) was sequenced in a study of blood T cell repertoires in COVID-19. Cohort assignment relied on participant-reported clinical history. Clones were read by immunoSEQ multiplex PCR, and TCRdb kept only the in-frame ones, dropping some. In the table there are under 350,000 clones, under 90% of which are singletons. Germline V gene lookup returns CDR1 SGHRS and CDR2 YFSETQ. J was trimmed by 9 bases and V by 4 bases; bases with no gene match: 7. This CDR3 has 16 residues. The sequence was collected from a man aged 30 to 45 who had recovered from COVID-19. V gene TRBV5-1 combines with J gene TRBJ2-1; 16 bases are a match to TRBD2. What was sequenced was PBMCs or T cells enriched from blood (not recorded which). The CDR3 loop is CASSPGTSGRVSEQFF. The CDR3, as DNA: TGCGCCAGCAGCCCCGGGACTAGCGGGAGGGTTAGTGAGCAGTTCTTC.